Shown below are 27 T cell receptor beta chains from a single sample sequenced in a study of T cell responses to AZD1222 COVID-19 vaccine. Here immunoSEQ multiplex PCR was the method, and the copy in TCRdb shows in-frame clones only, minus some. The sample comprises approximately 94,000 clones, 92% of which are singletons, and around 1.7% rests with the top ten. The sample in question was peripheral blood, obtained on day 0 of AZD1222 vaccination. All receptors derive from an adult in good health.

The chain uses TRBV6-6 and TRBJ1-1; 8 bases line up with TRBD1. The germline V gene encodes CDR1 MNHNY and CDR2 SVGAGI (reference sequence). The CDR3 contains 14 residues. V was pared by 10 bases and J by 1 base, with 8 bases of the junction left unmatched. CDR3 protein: CAISRGQGNTEAFF. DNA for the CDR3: TGTGCCATTTCCAGGGGGCAGGGGAACACTGAAGCTTTCTTT.

The CDR3 protein is CASSLRGRAYNEQFF. In DNA, the CDR3 is TGCGCCAGCAGTTTGCGCGGGAGGGCCTACAATGAGCAGTTCTTC. V usage is TRBV10-1 and J usage is TRBJ2-1, with TRBD2 matching 9 bases. The V gene's germline CDR1 is WNHNN and CDR2 SYGVQD (reference sequence). CDR3 size: 15 residues. With V trimmed by 5 bases and J by 2 bases, 4 bases remained unmatched.

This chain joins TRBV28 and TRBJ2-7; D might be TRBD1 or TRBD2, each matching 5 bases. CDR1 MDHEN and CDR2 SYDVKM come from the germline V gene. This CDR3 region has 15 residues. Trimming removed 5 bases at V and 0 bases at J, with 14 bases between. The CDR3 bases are TGTGCCAGCAGTACCGGGACGTGGGACTCCTACGAGCAGTACTTC. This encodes CASSTGTWDSYEQYF.

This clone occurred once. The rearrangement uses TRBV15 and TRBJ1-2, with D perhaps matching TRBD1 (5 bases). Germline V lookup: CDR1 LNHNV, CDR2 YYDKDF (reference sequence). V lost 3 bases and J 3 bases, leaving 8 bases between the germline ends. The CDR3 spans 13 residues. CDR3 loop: CATSRGTDYGYTF. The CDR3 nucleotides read TGTGCCACCAGCAGGGGGACGGACTATGGCTACACCTTC. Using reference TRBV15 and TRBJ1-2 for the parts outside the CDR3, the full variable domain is DAMVIQNPRYQVTQFGKPVTLSCSQTLNHNVMYWYQQKSSQAPKLLFHYYDKDFNNEADTPDNFQSRRPNTSFCFLDIRSPGLGDTAMYLCATSRGTDYGYTFGSGTRLTVV.

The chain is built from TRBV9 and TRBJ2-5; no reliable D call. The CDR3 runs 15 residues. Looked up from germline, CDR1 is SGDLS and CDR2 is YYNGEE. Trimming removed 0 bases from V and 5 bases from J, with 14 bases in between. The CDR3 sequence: CASSVAARLGETQYF. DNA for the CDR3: TGTGCCAGCAGCGTAGCTGCCAGGCTGGGGGAGACCCAGTACTTC.

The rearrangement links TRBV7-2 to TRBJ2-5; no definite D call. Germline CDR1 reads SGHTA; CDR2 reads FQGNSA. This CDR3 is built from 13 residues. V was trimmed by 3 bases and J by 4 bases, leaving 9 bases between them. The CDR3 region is CASSFRSVETQYF. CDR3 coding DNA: TGTGCCAGCAGCTTTAGGTCGGTAGAGACCCAGTACTTC.

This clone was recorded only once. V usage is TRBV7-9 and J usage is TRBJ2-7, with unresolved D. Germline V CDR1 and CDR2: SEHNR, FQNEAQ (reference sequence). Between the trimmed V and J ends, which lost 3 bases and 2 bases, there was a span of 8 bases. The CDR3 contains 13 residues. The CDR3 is CASSFTVTYEQYF. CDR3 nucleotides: TGTGCCAGCAGCTTTACAGTTACCTACGAGCAGTACTTC.

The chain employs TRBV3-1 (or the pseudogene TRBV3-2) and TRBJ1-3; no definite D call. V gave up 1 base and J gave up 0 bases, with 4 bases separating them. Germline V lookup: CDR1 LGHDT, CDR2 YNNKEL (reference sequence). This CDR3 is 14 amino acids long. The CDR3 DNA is TGTGCCAGCAGCCAAGCCTCCTCTGGAAACACCATATATTTT. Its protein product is CASSQASSGNTIYF.

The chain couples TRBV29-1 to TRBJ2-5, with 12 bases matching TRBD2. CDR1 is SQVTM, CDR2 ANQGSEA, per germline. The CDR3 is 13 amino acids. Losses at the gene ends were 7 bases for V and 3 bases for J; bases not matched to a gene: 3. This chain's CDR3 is CSARLAGEETQYF. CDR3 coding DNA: TGCAGCGCCAGACTAGCGGGAGAAGAGACCCAGTACTTC. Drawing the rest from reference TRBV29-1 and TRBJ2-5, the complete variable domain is SAVISQKPSRDICQRGTSLTIQCQVDSQVTMMFWYRQQPGQSLTLIATANQGSEATYESGFVIDKFPISRPNLTFSTLTVSNMSPEDSSIYLCSARLAGEETQYFGPGTRLLVL.

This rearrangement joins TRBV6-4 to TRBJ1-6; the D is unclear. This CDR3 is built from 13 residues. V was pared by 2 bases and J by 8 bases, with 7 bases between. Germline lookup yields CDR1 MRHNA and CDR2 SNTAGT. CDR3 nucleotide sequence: TGTGCCAGCAGTGACGAACAAGATTCACCCCTCCACTTT. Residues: CASSDEQDSPLHF.

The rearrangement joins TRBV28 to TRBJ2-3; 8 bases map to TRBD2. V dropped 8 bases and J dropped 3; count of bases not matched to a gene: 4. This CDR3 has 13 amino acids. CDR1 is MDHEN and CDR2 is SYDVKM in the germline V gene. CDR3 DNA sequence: TGTGCCAGCCAAAGCGGGAGTACAGATACGCAGTATTTT. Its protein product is CASQSGSTDTQYF.

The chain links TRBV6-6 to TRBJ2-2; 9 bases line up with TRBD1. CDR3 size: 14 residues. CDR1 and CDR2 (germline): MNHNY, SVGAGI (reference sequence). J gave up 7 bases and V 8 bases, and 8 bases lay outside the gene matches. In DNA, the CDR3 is TGTGCCAGCCGACCGGGACAGGGTCTCGGGGAGCTGTTTTTT. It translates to CASRPGQGLGELFF.

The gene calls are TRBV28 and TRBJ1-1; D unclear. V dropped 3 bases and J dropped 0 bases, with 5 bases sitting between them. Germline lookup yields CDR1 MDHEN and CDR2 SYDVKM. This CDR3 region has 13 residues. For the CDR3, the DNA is TGTGCCAGCAGTTTGGTCATGAACACTGAAGCTTTCTTT. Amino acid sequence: CASSLVMNTEAFF. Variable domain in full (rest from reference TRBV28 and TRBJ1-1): DVKVTQSSRYLVKRTGEKVFLECVQDMDHENMFWYRQDPGLGLRLIYFSYDVKMKEKGDIPEGYSVSREKKERFSLILESASTNQTSMYLCASSLVMNTEAFFGQGTRLTVV.

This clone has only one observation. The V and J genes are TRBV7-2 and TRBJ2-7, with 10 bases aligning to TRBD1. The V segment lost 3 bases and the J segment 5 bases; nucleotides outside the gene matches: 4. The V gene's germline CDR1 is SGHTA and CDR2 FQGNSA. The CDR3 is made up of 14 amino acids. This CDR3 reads CASSFDRGPNEQYF. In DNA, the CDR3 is TGTGCCAGCAGCTTTGACAGGGGGCCTAACGAGCAGTACTTC.

CDR3 in amino acids: CASSRDRGREKLFF. DNA for the CDR3: TGTGCCAGCAGCAGGGACAGGGGGCGGGAAAAACTGTTTTTT. The rearrangement uses TRBV5-4 and TRBJ1-4; 12 nucleotides agree with TRBD1. This CDR3 comprises 14 residues. CDR1 SGHNT and CDR2 YYREEE come from the germline V gene (reference sequence). J gave up 8 bases and V 4 bases, and 3 bases lay outside the gene matches.

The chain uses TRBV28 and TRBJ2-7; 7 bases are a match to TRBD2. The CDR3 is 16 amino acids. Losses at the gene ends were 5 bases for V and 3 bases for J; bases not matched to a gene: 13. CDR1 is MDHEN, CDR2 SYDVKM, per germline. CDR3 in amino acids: CASSTLGEGNYYEQYF. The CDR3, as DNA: TGTGCCAGCAGTACCCTTGGGGAGGGTAACTACTACGAGCAGTACTTC.

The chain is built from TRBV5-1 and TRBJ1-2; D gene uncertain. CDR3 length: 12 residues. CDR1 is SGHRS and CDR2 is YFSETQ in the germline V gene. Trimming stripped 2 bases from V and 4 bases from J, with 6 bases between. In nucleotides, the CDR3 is TGCGCCAGCAGCTTCGGCCGCTATGGCTACACCTTC. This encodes CASSFGRYGYTF.

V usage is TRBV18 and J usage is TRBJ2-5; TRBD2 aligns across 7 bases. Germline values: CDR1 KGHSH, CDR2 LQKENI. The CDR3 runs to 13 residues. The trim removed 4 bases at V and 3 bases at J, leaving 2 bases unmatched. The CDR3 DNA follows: TGTGCCAGCTCACTGGGGGGGGAAGAGACCCAGTACTTC. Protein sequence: CASSLGGEETQYF.

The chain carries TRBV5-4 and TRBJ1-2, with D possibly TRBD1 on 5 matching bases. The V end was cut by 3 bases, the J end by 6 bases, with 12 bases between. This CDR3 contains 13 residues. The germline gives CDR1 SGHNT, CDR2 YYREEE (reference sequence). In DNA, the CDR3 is TGTGCCAGCAGCTCCAGGGACCTGAATGGCTACACCTTC. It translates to CASSSRDLNGYTF.

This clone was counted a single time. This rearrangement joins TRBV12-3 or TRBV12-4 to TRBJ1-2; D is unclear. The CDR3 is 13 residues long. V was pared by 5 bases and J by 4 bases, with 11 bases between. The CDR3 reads CASSREDSYGYTF. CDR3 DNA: TGTGCCAGCAGTCGCGAGGACTCCTATGGCTACACCTTC.

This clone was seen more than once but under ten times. This CDR3 is CASSEVAGGSTGELFF. The DNA for the CDR3 is TGTGCCAGCAGTGAGGTAGCGGGAGGGTCTACCGGGGAGCTGTTTTTT. The chain combines TRBV6-1 with TRBJ2-2; 11 nucleotides line up with TRBD2. CDR3 length: 16 amino acids. V lost 3 bases and J lost 5; bases outside the gene matches: 5. The germline V gene has CDR1 MNHNS and CDR2 SASEGT.

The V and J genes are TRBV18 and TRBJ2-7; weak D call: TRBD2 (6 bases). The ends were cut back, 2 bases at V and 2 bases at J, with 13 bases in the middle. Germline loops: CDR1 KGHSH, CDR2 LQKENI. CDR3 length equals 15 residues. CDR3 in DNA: TGTGCCAGCTCACCAATGGCAGCGGGCCCCTACGAGCAGTACTTC. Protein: CASSPMAAGPYEQYF.

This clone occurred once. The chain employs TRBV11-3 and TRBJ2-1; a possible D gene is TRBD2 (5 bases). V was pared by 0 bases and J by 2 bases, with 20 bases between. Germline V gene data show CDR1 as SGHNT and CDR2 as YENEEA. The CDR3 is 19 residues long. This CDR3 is CASSLDPGRSGVTYNEQFF. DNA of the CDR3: TGTGCCAGCAGCTTAGATCCTGGTAGATCCGGGGTAACCTACAATGAGCAGTTCTTC. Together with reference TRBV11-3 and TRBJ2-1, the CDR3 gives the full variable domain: EAGVVQSPRYKIIEKKQPVAFWCNPISGHNTLYWYLQNLGQGPELLIRYENEEAVDDSQLPKDRFSAERLKGVDSTLKIQPAELGDSAVYLCASSLDPGRSGVTYNEQFFGPGTRLTVL.

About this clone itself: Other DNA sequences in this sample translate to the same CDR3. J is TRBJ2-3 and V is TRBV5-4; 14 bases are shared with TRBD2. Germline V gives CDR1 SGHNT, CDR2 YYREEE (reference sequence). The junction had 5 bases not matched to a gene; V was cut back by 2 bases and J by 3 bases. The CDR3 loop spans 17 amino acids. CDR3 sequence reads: CASSLRLAGGPTDTQYF. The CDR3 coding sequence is TGTGCCAGCAGCTTAAGACTAGCGGGAGGGCCGACAGATACGCAGTATTTT.

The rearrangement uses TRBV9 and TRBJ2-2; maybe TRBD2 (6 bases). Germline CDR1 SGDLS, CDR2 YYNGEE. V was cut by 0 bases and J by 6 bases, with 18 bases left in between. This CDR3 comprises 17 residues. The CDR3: CASSVVGTPAFAGELFF. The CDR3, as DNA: TGTGCCAGCAGCGTAGTAGGGACTCCAGCTTTTGCCGGGGAGCTGTTTTTT.

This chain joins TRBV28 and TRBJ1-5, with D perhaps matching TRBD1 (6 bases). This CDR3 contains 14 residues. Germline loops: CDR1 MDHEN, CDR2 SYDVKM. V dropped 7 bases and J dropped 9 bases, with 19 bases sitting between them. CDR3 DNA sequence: TGTGCCAGCACCTCACCGGAGGGGGTCCGGCCCCAGCATTTT. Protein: CASTSPEGVRPQHF.

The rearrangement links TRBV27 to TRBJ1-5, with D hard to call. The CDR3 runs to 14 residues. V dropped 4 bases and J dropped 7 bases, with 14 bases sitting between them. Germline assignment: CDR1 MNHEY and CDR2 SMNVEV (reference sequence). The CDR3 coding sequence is TGTGCCAGCAGTTCTTTGGGGAGCACCCAGCCCCAGCATTTT. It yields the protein CASSSLGSTQPQHF.